The 14 T cell receptor beta chains below all came from one sample that was sequenced in a study of identical twins. One entry per CDR3 protein, called by TCRdb with MiXCR from the 5' RACE reads. This sample has 240,000 or so distinct CDR3 sequences, with about 13% found just once. In addition, the sample was reused for a study of yellow fever vaccine responses in identical twins.

The sample consisted of memory (CD45RO+) T cells sorted from blood. These receptors were taken from a woman younger than 30 in good health.

The rearrangement joins TRBV28 to TRBJ1-2, with TRBD1 as a possible D gene (5 bases). The CDR3 consists of 12 residues. Germline V CDR1 and CDR2: MDHEN, SYDVKM. V lost 8 bases and J lost 13, with 20 bases in between. CDR3 coding DNA: TGTGCCAGCCTCACAACCTGGGGGGGTCCCACCTTC. Translating gives CASLTTWGGPTF.

This clonotype was seen at least ten times. V usage is TRBV28 and J usage is TRBJ2-3; no definite D call. The V gene's germline CDR1 is MDHEN and CDR2 SYDVKM. The germline V and J ends were trimmed by 7 bases and 3 bases, with 8 bases remaining between them. The CDR3 covers 12 residues. The CDR3 nucleotides read TGTGCCAGCACGCGCGTGACAGATACGCAGTATTTT. Translated: CASTRVTDTQYF.

This chain connects TRBV6-5 to TRBJ2-1; 9 positions match TRBD2. There are 16 residues in the CDR3. CDR1 and CDR2 from the germline V gene are MNHEY and SVGAGI. The V segment lost 2 bases and the J segment 3 bases; nucleotides outside the gene matches: 5. The CDR3 coding sequence is TGTGCCAGCAGTTACCAAACTAGCGGGTTCTACAATGAGCAGTTCTTC. Its translation is CASSYQTSGFYNEQFF.

This chain links TRBV7-9 with TRBJ1-1; 7 bases are shared with TRBD1. This CDR3 has 13 residues. Unmatched junction bases numbered 5, after V lost 3 bases and J lost 7 bases. Germline assignment: CDR1 SEHNR and CDR2 FQNEAQ (reference sequence). The CDR3 DNA follows: TGTGCCAGCAGCTTTCAGACAGGGCTTGAAGCTTTCTTT. It is translated as CASSFQTGLEAFF.

This clonotype was recorded at least ten times. The chain combines TRBV15 with TRBJ2-5, with D perhaps TRBD1 (5 bases). CDR1 LNHNV and CDR2 YYDKDF come from the germline V gene (reference sequence). The V gene lost 0 bases and the J gene lost 7 bases, with 12 bases spanning the gap. The CDR3 is 14 amino acids. The CDR3 spells CATSRDMDTVTQYF. The CDR3 bases are TGTGCCACCAGCAGAGATATGGACACGGTGACCCAGTACTTC.

This chain uses TRBV27 with TRBJ2-7; 8 bases are shared with TRBD2. There are 13 residues in the CDR3. V dropped 7 bases and J dropped 5; count of bases not matched to a gene: 7. Germline V gene lookup returns CDR1 MNHEY and CDR2 SMNVEV (reference sequence). The CDR3 region has the DNA TGTGCCAGCACAAGCCGGGGGGGAAACGAGCAGTACTTC. This translates into CASTSRGGNEQYF.

The rearrangement uses TRBV5-1 and TRBJ2-1; D unclear. The CDR3 contains 13 residues. V was pared by 0 bases and J by 7 bases, with 8 bases between. The germline CDR1 and CDR2 sequences are SGHRS and YFSETQ. CDR3: CASSLALGNEQFF. The CDR3 DNA is TGCGCCAGCAGCTTGGCCCTGGGGAATGAGCAGTTCTTC.

This clonotype was detected only a few times. As DNA, the CDR3 is TGTGCCAGCAGCTCCGGAAGGGGGGCCTACGAGCAGTACTTC. It yields the protein CASSSGRGAYEQYF. The chain has TRBV27 and TRBJ2-7; D is perhaps TRBD1 or TRBD2 (6 bases each). This CDR3 has 14 amino acids. The germline V gene has CDR1 MNHEY and CDR2 SMNVEV (reference sequence). The V gene lost 6 bases and the J gene lost 2 bases, with 14 bases spanning the gap.

This clonotype has just a few counts. The chain is built from TRBV5-1 and TRBJ2-2, with TRBD2 matching 8 bases. V dropped 6 bases and J dropped 3; count of bases not matched to a gene: 10. In germline, CDR1 is SGHRS, CDR2 YFSETQ. The CDR3 has 16 residues. The CDR3 DNA reads TGCGCCAGCACCTCGGGGGGGGCTGTGGACACCGGGGAGCTGTTTTTT. This translates into CASTSGGAVDTGELFF.

This clonotype was counted between two and nine times. The CDR3 DNA is TGTGCCAGCAGTTACCCCAGGGGACAGGGTTGGTCTGGGGAGCTGTTTTTT. Its translation: CASSYPRGQGWSGELFF. The rearrangement joins TRBV6-5 to TRBJ2-2, with 9 bases identical to TRBD1. CDR1 is MNHEY and CDR2 is SVGAGI in the germline V gene. The CDR3 extends over 17 amino acids. J lost 8 bases, V lost 2 bases, and 12 bases had no gene match.

This clonotype showed up just a few times. The chain is built from TRBV20-1 and TRBJ1-1; D ambiguous. Germline CDR1 reads DFQATT; CDR2 reads SNEGSKA (reference sequence). The CDR3 runs to 15 residues. The V and J ends lost 5 bases and 0 bases respectively, with 16 bases between them. The CDR3 loop reads CSAPTPRGLNTEAFF. The CDR3 DNA follows: TGCAGTGCTCCTACGCCGCGGGGTCTGAACACTGAAGCTTTCTTT.

This clonotype has more than one count but fewer than ten. This rearrangement joins TRBV3-1 to TRBJ2-7; a possible D gene is TRBD1 (6 bases). Trimming shortened V by 4 bases and J by 0 bases, and 10 bases separated the two germline ends. The CDR3 contains 14 residues. Germline CDR1 reads LGHDT; CDR2 reads YNNKEL (reference sequence). The DNA for the CDR3 is TGTGCCAGCAGCCTGATAGGGGGCTCCTACGAGCAGTACTTC. This sequence encodes CASSLIGGSYEQYF.

This clonotype has only a few counts. The rearrangement uses TRBV28 and TRBJ2-7, with D possibly called TRBD1 or TRBD2 (6 bases each). The germline gives CDR1 MDHEN, CDR2 SYDVKM. The CDR3 extends over 15 amino acids. V was cut by 2 bases and J by 0 bases, with 11 bases left in between. The CDR3 DNA is TGTGCCAGCAGTTTAACCGGGGGCCTCTCCTACGAGCAGTACTTC. Translated: CASSLTGGLSYEQYF.

The gene calls are TRBV5-1 and TRBJ2-7; D is possibly TRBD2 (6 bases). This CDR3 has 15 residues. V lost 2 bases to trimming and J lost 8 bases, with 20 bases between them. Germline CDR1 and CDR2: SGHRS and YFSETQ. The CDR3 spells CASSFGGTTSYKQYF. The CDR3 DNA reads TGCGCCAGCAGCTTCGGCGGGACGACTTCTTACAAGCAGTACTTC.